This T cell receptor (beta chain) emerged from a study of CD8+ T cells in alopecia areata. Treatment: oral pan-JAK inhibitor, 5-10 mg twice daily. This clone was seen a handful of times. Following extraction, RNA underwent reverse transcription to cDNA, which served as the sequencing template. Sequenced by immunoSEQ multiplex PCR; TCRdb stores in-frame clones only, minus some. Here the sample spans some 240,000 clones, around three fifths being singletons. Germline V lookup: CDR1 SQVTM, CDR2 ANQGSEA. J lost 4 bases, V lost 4 bases, and 5 bases had no gene match. The CDR3 consists of 13 residues. The chain couples TRBV29-1 to TRBJ2-5; 8 positions match TRBD1. This clonotype was obtained from a human donor with alopecia areata. The sequenced sample was CD4+ T cells sorted from blood, obtained at week 4, from a patient treated with tofacitinib. The CDR3: CSVAIGQGETQYF. The DNA of the CDR3 is TGCAGCGTTGCCATCGGACAGGGAGAGACCCAGTACTTC.